This T cell receptor beta chain was identified in a study of blood T cell repertoires in COVID-19. Here immunoSEQ multiplex PCR was the method, and the copy in TCRdb shows in-frame clones only, minus some. The sample records 130,000 or so clones, around four fifths being singletons. The CDR3 has 14 amino acids. In germline, CDR1 is LNHDA, CDR2 SQIVND (reference sequence). With 3 bases removed from V and 0 bases from J, the gap between germline ends came to 8 bases. The source material was peripheral blood. The gene calls are TRBV19 and TRBJ1-1; no clear D. The sequence derives from a man aged 80 or over with active or convalescent COVID-19. The CDR3 protein is CASSMGRMNTEAFF. CDR3 DNA: TGTGCCAGTAGTATGGGCAGGATGAACACTGAAGCTTTCTTT. The full variable domain, completed using reference TRBV19 and TRBJ1-1, is DGGITQSPKYLFRKEGQNVTLSCEQNLNHDAMYWYRQDPGQGLRLIYYSQIVNDFQKGDIAEGYSVSREKKESFPLTVTSAQKNPTAFYLCASSMGRMNTEAFFGQGTRLTVV.